This TCR beta chain came from a study of Tregs in tolerant kidney transplant recipients. Study outcomes and limitations: The most relevant donor-specific Treg TCRbeta repertoire apparently came from expansion with activated donor B cells. Antigen-driven expansion was suggested because donor-specific Tregs expanded more than all Tregs in tolerant patients.

Data came from immunoSEQ multiplex PCR; TCRdb stores just in-frame clones and leaves some out. The profile shows approximately 99,000 clones, roughly 90% of them singletons. There are 14 residues in the CDR3. Germline lookup yields CDR1 KGHSH and CDR2 LQKENI. V was cut by 3 bases and J by 3 bases, with 9 bases left in between. Remarks on this clone: As yet, its antigen is unknown.

Sample: CD4+ T cells from blood, taken before the transplant. The genes are TRBV18 and TRBJ1-5, with D perhaps TRBD1 (6 bases). The TCR was taken from a human donor who received a combined kidney and bone marrow transplant. CDR3 amino acids: CASSPGQYNQPQHF. The CDR3 bases are TGTGCCAGCTCACCCGGACAGTACAATCAGCCCCAGCATTTT.